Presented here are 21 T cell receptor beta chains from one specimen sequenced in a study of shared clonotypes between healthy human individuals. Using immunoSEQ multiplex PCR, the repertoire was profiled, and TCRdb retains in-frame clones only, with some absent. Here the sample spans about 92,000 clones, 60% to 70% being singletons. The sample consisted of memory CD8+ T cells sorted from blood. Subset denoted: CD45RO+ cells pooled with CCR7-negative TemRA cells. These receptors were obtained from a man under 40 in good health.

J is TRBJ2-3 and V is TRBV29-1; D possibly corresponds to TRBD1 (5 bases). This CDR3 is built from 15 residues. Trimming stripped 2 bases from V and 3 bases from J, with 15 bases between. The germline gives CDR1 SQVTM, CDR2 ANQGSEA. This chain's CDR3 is CSVESSGYGTDTQYF. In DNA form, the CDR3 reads TGCAGCGTTGAATCATCAGGGTACGGGACAGATACGCAGTATTTT.

The CDR3 DNA is TGTGCCAGCAGCTTAGAGACAGGGATATACGAGCAGTACTTC. It yields the protein CASSLETGIYEQYF. This chain joins TRBV11-2 and TRBJ2-7; TRBD1 matches at 7 bases. Germline loops: CDR1 SGHAT, CDR2 FQNNGV. The CDR3 runs to 14 residues. V shed 0 bases, J shed 4 bases, and the junction held 3 bases outside the gene matches. Variable domain in full (rest from reference TRBV11-2 and TRBJ2-7): EAGVAQSPRYKIIEKRQSVAFWCNPISGHATLYWYQQILGQGPKLLIQFQNNGVVDDSQLPKDRFSAERLKGVDSTLKIQPAKLEDSAVYLCASSLETGIYEQYFGPGTRLTVT.

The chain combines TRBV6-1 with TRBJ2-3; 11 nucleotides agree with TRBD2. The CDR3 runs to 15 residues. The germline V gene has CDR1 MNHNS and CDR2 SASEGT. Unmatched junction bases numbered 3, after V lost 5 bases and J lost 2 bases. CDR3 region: CASSSLAGDTDTQYF. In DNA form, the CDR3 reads TGTGCCAGCAGTTCACTAGCGGGAGACACAGATACGCAGTATTTT.

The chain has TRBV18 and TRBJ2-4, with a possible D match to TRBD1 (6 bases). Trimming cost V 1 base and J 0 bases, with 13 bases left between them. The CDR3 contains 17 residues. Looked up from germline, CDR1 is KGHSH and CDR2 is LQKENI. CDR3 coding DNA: TGTGCCAGCTCACCACTTCCAGGGACAATAGCCAAAAACATTCAGTACTTC. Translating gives CASSPLPGTIAKNIQYF.

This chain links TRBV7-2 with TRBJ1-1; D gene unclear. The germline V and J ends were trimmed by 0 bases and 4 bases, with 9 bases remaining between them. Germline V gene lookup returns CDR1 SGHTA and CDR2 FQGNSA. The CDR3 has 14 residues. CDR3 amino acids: CASSLAMSGTEAFF. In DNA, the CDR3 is TGTGCCAGCAGCTTAGCGATGAGCGGCACTGAAGCTTTCTTT.

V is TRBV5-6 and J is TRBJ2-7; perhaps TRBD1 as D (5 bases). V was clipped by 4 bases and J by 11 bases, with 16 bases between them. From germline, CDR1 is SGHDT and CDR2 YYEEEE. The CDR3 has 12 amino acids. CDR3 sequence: CASSHRQGKEYF. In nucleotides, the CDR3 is TGTGCCAGCAGCCATCGTCAGGGAAAGGAGTACTTC.

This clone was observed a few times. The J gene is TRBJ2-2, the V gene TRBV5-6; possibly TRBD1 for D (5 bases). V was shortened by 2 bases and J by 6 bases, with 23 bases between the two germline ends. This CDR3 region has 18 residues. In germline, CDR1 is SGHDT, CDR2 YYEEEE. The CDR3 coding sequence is TGTGCCAGCAGCTTCCCCCCAGGGTTACAGCGAGGTCCCGGGGAGCTGTTTTTT. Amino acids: CASSFPPGLQRGPGELFF.

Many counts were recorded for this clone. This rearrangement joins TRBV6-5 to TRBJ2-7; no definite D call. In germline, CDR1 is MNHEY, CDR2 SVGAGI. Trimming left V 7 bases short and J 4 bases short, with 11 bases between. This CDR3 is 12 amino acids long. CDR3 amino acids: CASKGTGYEQYF. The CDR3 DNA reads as TGTGCCAGCAAGGGAACTGGGTACGAGCAGTACTTC.

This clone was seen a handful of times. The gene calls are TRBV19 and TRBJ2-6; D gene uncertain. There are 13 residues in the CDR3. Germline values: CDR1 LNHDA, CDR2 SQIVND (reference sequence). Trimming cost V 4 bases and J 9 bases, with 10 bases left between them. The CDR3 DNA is TGTGCCAGTAGTAACAGTCTCTTCAACGTCCTGACTTTC. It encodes CASSNSLFNVLTF.

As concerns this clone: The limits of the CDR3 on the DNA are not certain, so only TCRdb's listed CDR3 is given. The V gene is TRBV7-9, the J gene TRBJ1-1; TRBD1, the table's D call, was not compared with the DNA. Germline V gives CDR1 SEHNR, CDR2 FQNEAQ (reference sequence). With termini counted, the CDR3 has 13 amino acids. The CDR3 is CASSFGQGTEVFF.

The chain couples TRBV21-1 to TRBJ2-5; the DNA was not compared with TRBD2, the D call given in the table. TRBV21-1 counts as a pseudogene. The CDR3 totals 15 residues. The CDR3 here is CASSNVAGNQETQYF. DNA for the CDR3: TGTGCCAGCAGCAACGTAGCGGGCAACCAAGAGACCCAGTACTTC.

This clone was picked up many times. This CDR3 reads CASSIGTSGSNEQFF. In nucleotides, the CDR3 is TGTGCCAGTAGTATAGGGACTAGCGGGAGCAATGAGCAGTTCTTC. The gene calls are TRBV19 and TRBJ2-1; 13 positions agree with TRBD2. There are 15 residues in the CDR3. The V segment lost 1 base and the J segment 6 bases; nucleotides outside the gene matches: 0. Germline V gives CDR1 LNHDA, CDR2 SQIVND (reference sequence).

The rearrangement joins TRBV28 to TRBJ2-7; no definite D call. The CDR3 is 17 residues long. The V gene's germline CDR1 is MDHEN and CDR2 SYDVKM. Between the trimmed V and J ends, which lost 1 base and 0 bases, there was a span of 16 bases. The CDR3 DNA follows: TGTGCCAGCAGTTTATTCGGAACTGGCCACCTCTCCTACGAGCAGTACTTC. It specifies CASSLFGTGHLSYEQYF.

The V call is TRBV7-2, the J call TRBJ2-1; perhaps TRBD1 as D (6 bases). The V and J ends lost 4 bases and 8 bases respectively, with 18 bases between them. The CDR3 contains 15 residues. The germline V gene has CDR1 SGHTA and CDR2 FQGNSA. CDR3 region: CASSSTGMYGDEQFF. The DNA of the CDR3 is TGTGCCAGCAGCTCCACAGGGATGTATGGGGATGAGCAGTTCTTC.

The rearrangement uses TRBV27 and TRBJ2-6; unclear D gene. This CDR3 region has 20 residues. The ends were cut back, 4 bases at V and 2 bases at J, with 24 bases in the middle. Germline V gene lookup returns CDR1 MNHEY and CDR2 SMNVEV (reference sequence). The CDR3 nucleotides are TGTGCCAGCAGTTCAAGTCCTCACTGGAGTACCTTTGCTGGGGCCAACGTCCTGACTTTC. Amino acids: CASSSSPHWSTFAGANVLTF. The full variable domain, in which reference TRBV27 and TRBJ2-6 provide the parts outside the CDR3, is EAQVTQNPRYLITVTGKKLTVTCSQNMNHEYMSWYRQDPGLGLRQIYYSMNVEVTDKGDVPEGYKVSRKEKRNFPLILESPSPNQTSLYFCASSSSPHWSTFAGANVLTFGAGSRLTVL.

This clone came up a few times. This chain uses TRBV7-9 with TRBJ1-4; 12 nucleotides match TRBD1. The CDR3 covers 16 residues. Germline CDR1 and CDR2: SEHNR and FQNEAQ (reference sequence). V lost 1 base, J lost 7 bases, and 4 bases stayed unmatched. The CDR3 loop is CASSLDGTGGTEKLFF. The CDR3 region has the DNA TGTGCCAGCAGCTTAGACGGGACAGGGGGCACTGAAAAACTGTTTTTT.

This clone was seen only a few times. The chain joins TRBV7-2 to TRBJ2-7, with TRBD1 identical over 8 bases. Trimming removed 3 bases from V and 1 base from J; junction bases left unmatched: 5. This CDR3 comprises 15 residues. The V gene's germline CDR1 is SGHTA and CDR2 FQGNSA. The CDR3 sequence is CASSLERTGSYEQYF. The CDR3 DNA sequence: TGTGCCAGCAGCTTGGAACGGACAGGGTCCTACGAGCAGTACTTC.

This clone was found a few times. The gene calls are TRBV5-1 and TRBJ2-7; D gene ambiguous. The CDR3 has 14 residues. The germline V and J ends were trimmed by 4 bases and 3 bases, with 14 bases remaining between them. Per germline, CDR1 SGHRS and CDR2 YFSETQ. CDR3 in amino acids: CASSASTPRYEQYF. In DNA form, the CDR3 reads TGCGCCAGCAGCGCGAGCACCCCGCGCTACGAGCAGTACTTC.

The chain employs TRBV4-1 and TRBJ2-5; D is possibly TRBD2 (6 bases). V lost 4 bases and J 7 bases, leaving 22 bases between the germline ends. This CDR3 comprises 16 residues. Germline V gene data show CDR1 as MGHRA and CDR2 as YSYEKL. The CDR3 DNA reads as TGCGCCAGCAGCCCCGGGGTAGCGGTTGTGAGGGGGACCCAGTACTTC. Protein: CASSPGVAVVRGTQYF.

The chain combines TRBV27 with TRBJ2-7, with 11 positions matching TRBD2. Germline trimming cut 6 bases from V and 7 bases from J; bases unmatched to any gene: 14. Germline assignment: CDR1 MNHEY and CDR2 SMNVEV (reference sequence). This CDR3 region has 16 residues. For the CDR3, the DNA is TGTGCCAGCAGCCCATCGCTACTAGCGGGAGCTAGGGAGCAGTACTTC. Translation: CASSPSLLAGAREQYF.

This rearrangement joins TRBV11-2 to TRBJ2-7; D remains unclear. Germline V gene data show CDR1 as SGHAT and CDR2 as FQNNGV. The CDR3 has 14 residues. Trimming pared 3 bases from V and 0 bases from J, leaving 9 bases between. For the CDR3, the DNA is TGTGCCAGCAGCTTGTCTACGAGCTCCTACGAGCAGTACTTC. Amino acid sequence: CASSLSTSSYEQYF.